The 17 T cell receptor beta chains below come from one sample, sequenced in a study of cytomegalovirus exposure and HLA in healthy donors (dated by TCRdb to 2015 to 2018). Libraries were constructed by the immunoSEQ multiplex PCR assay. A mixture of 60 forward primers for TCR Vbeta segments and 13 reverse primers for TCR Jbeta segments was used in the multiplex PCR. TCRdb carries this immuneACCESS record with in-frame sequences only. Its versions omit some clonotypes, under half of them owing to an unresolved V gene in the studies checked, with the rest unexplained. This sample is represented by roughly 220,000 clones; 65% to 75% of them were singletons. The ten biggest clones cover approximately 1.7% of the sample. The sample was PBMCs. These TCRs come from a woman in her twenties or thirties in good health and CMV-seronegative.

The chain couples TRBV19 to TRBJ1-2, with TRBD1 matching 12 bases. This CDR3 has 17 amino acids. The V gene's germline CDR1 is LNHDA and CDR2 SQIVND (reference sequence). Trimming at V came to 6 bases and at J to 4 bases, leaving 12 bases not matched to a gene. CDR3 nucleotide sequence: TGTGCCAGTAGCAATCCGGGACAGGGGGCAGATGGCTATGGCTACACCTTC. Translated: CASSNPGQGADGYGYTF.

V gene TRBV7-2 combines with J gene TRBJ1-1; D call uncertain. V lost 1 base to trimming and J lost 4 bases, with 7 bases between them. This CDR3 has 13 residues. Germline V CDR1 and CDR2: SGHTA, FQGNSA. CDR3 loop: CASSLVRSTEAFF. CDR3 DNA sequence: TGTGCCAGCAGCTTAGTCCGGAGCACTGAAGCTTTCTTT.

The genes are TRBV11-3 and TRBJ2-7; 7 bases fit TRBD2. J was trimmed by 5 bases and V by 5 bases; bases with no gene match: 12. Looked up from germline, CDR1 is SGHNT and CDR2 is YENEEA. CDR3 length: 15 residues. CDR3 loop: CASSPEGGWFNEQYF. CDR3 nucleotides: TGTGCCAGCAGCCCCGAGGGAGGGTGGTTCAACGAGCAGTACTTC.

The rearrangement joins TRBV27 to TRBJ2-1; D gene unclear. Germline V lookup: CDR1 MNHEY, CDR2 SMNVEV (reference sequence). The CDR3 consists of 14 residues. The germline V and J ends were trimmed by 2 bases and 1 base, with 6 bases remaining between them. The CDR3, as DNA: TGTGCCAGCAGTTTAGGGCAGTCCTACAATGAGCAGTTCTTC. Protein sequence: CASSLGQSYNEQFF.

The genes are TRBV5-6 and TRBJ2-3; 9 nucleotides align to TRBD2. Trimming cost V 5 bases and J 2 bases; bases outside gene matches: 9. This CDR3 region has 16 residues. Looked up from germline, CDR1 is SGHDT and CDR2 is YYEEEE. CDR3 in DNA: TGTGCCAGCAGTTTGAATCTAGCGGGGTTCACAGATACGCAGTATTTT. This codes for CASSLNLAGFTDTQYF.

The chain employs TRBV19 and TRBJ2-2; possibly TRBD2 for D (6 bases). Germline CDR1 LNHDA, CDR2 SQIVND (reference sequence). The ends were cut back, 7 bases at V and 6 bases at J, with 12 bases in the middle. The CDR3 contains 13 residues. The CDR3 is CASTGTGAGELFF. Here the CDR3 DNA reads TGTGCCAGTACCGGGACTGGGGCCGGGGAGCTGTTTTTT.

This clone was counted a few times. This sequence joins TRBV6-5 and TRBJ2-7; D ambiguous. Trimming removed 0 bases at V and 0 bases at J, with 9 bases between. Germline lookup yields CDR1 MNHEY and CDR2 SVGAGI. The CDR3 is made up of 15 amino acids. CDR3 amino acids: CASSYSAESSYEQYF. The CDR3 nucleotides read TGTGCCAGCAGTTACTCAGCCGAGAGCTCCTACGAGCAGTACTTC.

DNA for the CDR3: TGCGCCAGCAGCGTCGGACAGGGGACGACAGGCTACACCTTC. Translating gives CASSVGQGTTGYTF. The V gene is TRBV5-1, the J gene TRBJ1-2; the match to TRBD1 covers 9 bases. This CDR3 is 14 amino acids long. With V trimmed by 4 bases and J by 8 bases, 9 bases remained unmatched. CDR1 is SGHRS and CDR2 is YFSETQ in the germline V gene.

The rearrangement uses TRBV27 and TRBJ2-1; unclear D gene. V was clipped by 7 bases and J by 0 bases, with 7 bases between them. Germline CDR1 is MNHEY and CDR2 is SMNVEV (reference sequence). The CDR3 spans 13 residues. The CDR3 here is CASTSSSYNEQFF. CDR3 DNA: TGTGCCAGCACAAGTAGCTCCTACAATGAGCAGTTCTTC.

The rearrangement uses TRBV5-4 and TRBJ2-5, with TRBD1 matching 11 bases. V trimming: 5 bases; J trimming: 9 bases; junction bases outside the gene matches: 9. CDR1 and CDR2 from the germline V gene are SGHNT and YYREEE (reference sequence). CDR3 length: 14 amino acids. The CDR3 DNA sequence: TGTGCCAGCAGTTTAACGGGACAGGGGGTGGCCCAGTACTTC. It yields the protein CASSLTGQGVAQYF.

The J gene is TRBJ1-5, the V gene TRBV6-1, with TRBD1 identical over 8 bases. The V segment lost 8 bases and the J segment 5 bases; nucleotides outside the gene matches: 5. The CDR3 sequence is 13 residues long. CDR1 is MNHNS, CDR2 SASEGT, per germline. The CDR3 protein is CASAQGAYQPQHF. As DNA, the CDR3 is TGTGCCAGCGCTCAGGGGGCTTATCAGCCCCAGCATTTT.

The chain recombines TRBV7-3 with TRBJ2-1, with 7 bases matching TRBD2. The CDR3 is made up of 14 amino acids. From germline, CDR1 is SGHTA and CDR2 FQGTGA. With V trimmed by 5 bases and J by 2 bases, 3 bases remained unmatched. In DNA, the CDR3 is TGTGCCAGCAGCCCAAGCGGGACCTACAATGAGCAGTTCTTC. Protein sequence: CASSPSGTYNEQFF.

This chain joins TRBV6-5 and TRBJ2-3; 7 bases align to TRBD2. Trimming cost V 8 bases and J 4 bases; bases outside gene matches: 6. CDR3 length equals 13 residues. Germline assignment: CDR1 MNHEY and CDR2 SVGAGI. CDR3 protein: CASSWGGPDTQYF. For the CDR3, the DNA is TGTGCCAGCTCCTGGGGAGGGCCAGATACGCAGTATTTT.

This clone occurred a few times. The chain carries TRBV6-1 and TRBJ2-2; 9 nucleotides align to TRBD1. Trimming cost V 8 bases and J 4 bases; bases outside gene matches: 8. Per germline, CDR1 MNHNS and CDR2 SASEGT. The CDR3 runs to 15 residues. CDR3 loop: CASCLDRGSTGELFF. The CDR3 nucleotides are TGTGCCAGCTGCCTGGACAGGGGTAGCACCGGGGAGCTGTTTTTT.

The J gene is TRBJ1-3, the V gene TRBV30, with a tentative D call TRBD1 (5 bases). Germline values: CDR1 GTSNPN, CDR2 SVGIG (reference sequence). This CDR3 is built from 15 residues. Trimming took 4 bases from V and 0 from J, leaving 13 bases between them. The CDR3 spells CAWKIDRHSGNTIYF. For the CDR3, the DNA is TGTGCCTGGAAAATCGACAGACACTCTGGAAACACCATATATTTT.

The chain has TRBV5-4 and TRBJ2-7; possibly TRBD2 for D (6 bases). V was trimmed by 3 bases and J by 1 base, leaving 8 bases between them. From germline, CDR1 is SGHNT and CDR2 YYREEE (reference sequence). This CDR3 has 13 residues. The CDR3 region is CASSWDSSYEQYF. CDR3 DNA: TGTGCCAGCAGCTGGGACTCGTCCTACGAGCAGTACTTC.

This clone was recorded a few times. The chain has TRBV6-1 and TRBJ2-2, with no clear D. The CDR3 has 13 amino acids. The V gene lost 3 bases and the J gene lost 3 bases, with 5 bases spanning the gap. The germline gives CDR1 MNHNS, CDR2 SASEGT. The CDR3 loop reads CASSDRDTGELFF. CDR3 DNA sequence: TGTGCCAGCAGTGACCGGGACACCGGGGAGCTGTTTTTT.